This T cell receptor (beta chain) was captured by sequencing in a study of T cell clonotyping in hematopoietic cell transplantation. Assay: immunoSEQ multiplex PCR; the TCRdb copy retains only in-frame clones and omits some. The table includes 2,100 or so clones, about 80% detected once. Germline V lookup: CDR1 SQVTM, CDR2 ANQGSEA. The CDR3 is 11 amino acids. Deletions cut 7 bases from V and 1 base from J, with 7 bases between. The TCR was taken from a male patient aged 50 or older who had an allogeneic stem cell transplant from a related donor, so the T cells may come from the graft donor. Some clones in this sample may be carry-over from other donors' samples. Here the sequenced sample was PBMCs, taken 100 days after allogeneic stem cell transplant. The chain carries TRBV29-1 and TRBJ1-1; D unresolved. In DNA form, the CDR3 reads TGCAGCGGAACAGAGAACACTGAAGCTTTCTTT. Translating gives CSGTENTEAFF. The variable domain in full, with the rest retrieved from reference TRBV29-1 and TRBJ1-1, is SAVISQKPSRDICQRGTSLTIQCQVDSQVTMMFWYRQQPGQSLTLIATANQGSEATYESGFVIDKFPISRPNLTFSTLTVSNMSPEDSSIYLCSGTENTEAFFGQGTRLTVV.